The 20 T cell receptor beta chains presented below share a single source sample, sequenced in a study of T cells expressing NK-cell markers. TCRdb reprocessed the 5' RACE reads and keeps a single row for each CDR3 protein, giving no DNA. This table lists 350,000 to 450,000 distinct CDR3 sequences. The source material was blood T cells: a sorted CD56 or NKG2C T cell subset, CD4+ or CD8+ T cells, or bulk PBMC T cells (not recorded which). These TCRs come from a man aged 18-69 years in good health.

CDR3 sequence: CSAEGRQETQYF. The chain couples TRBV20-1 to TRBJ2-5; TCRdb indicates TRBD2, and absent DNA this call remains unverified. Germline CDR1 and CDR2: DFQATT and SNEGSKA (reference sequence). The CDR3 loop spans 12 amino acids.

The chain links TRBV6-1 to TRBJ1-2; the D call from TCRdb, TRBD1, cannot be confirmed without DNA. Germline V gene sequence: CDR1 MNHNS, CDR2 SASEGT. This CDR3 has 15 residues. The CDR3: CASRTTGGKLRGYTF.

V and J are TRBV10-2 and TRBJ1-1; no DNA is available, so the TRBD1 call from TCRdb remains unchecked. This CDR3 is built from 19 residues. Germline V CDR1 and CDR2: WSHSY, SAAADI. CDR3: CASGGGDRPYFGANTEAFF.

The V gene is TRBV29-1, the J gene TRBJ2-6; checking the TCRdb D call of TRBD1 is not possible without DNA. Germline V gene data show CDR1 as SQVTM and CDR2 as ANQGSEA. The CDR3 has 13 residues. CDR3: CSVGQAGANVLTF.

The rearrangement joins TRBV12-3 or TRBV12-4 to TRBJ2-3. This CDR3 is 16 amino acids long. CDR3 protein: CASSLRRNPSTDTQYF.

V is TRBV6-1 and J is TRBJ2-7; TCRdb calls TRBD1, which cannot be checked without DNA. Germline CDR1 MNHNS, CDR2 SASEGT. CDR3 length: 15 amino acids. CDR3 loop: CASSAGTAEYYEQYF.

V usage is TRBV19 and J usage is TRBJ1-5; TCRdb proposes TRBD1, but this gene call is untestable without DNA. Germline-derived CDR1 and CDR2 are LNHDA and SQIVND (reference sequence). The CDR3 is 15 residues long. CDR3 sequence reads: CASSRHPDSTQPQHF.

The chain has TRBV7-2 and TRBJ2-5; TCRdb reports TRBD1, a call that lacks DNA to check it against. CDR3 length: 15 residues. The V gene's germline CDR1 is SGHTA and CDR2 FQGNSA. CDR3 protein: CASSLAHRGLETQYF.

The chain uses TRBV5-1 and TRBJ2-7; TCRdb designates TRBD1, a call that cannot be tested without DNA. Germline V lookup: CDR1 SGHRS, CDR2 YFSETQ. CDR3 size: 16 residues. CDR3 residues: CASSSGAGTGSREQYF. Drawing the rest from reference TRBV5-1 and TRBJ2-7, the complete variable domain is KAGVTQTPRYLIKTRGQQVTLSCSPISGHRSVSWYQQTPGQGLQFLFEYFSETQRNKGNFPGRFSGRQFSNSRSEMNVSTLELGDSALYLCASSSGAGTGSREQYFGPGTRLTVT.

V gene TRBV28 combines with J gene TRBJ2-6; TCRdb calls TRBD1, which cannot be checked without DNA. The CDR3 runs 16 residues. Germline V lookup: CDR1 MDHEN, CDR2 SYDVKM. The CDR3 loop is CASRLYRGPGANVLTF.

J is TRBJ1-6 and V is TRBV3-1. This CDR3 is built from 14 residues. Germline V gene lookup returns CDR1 LGHDT and CDR2 YNNKEL (reference sequence). This CDR3 reads CASTLTVSHSPLHF.

The chain joins TRBV12-3 or TRBV12-4 to TRBJ1-1. The CDR3 has 15 residues. CDR3 region: CASSLYQGLNTEAFF.

V and J are TRBV5-1 and TRBJ2-5; TCRdb gives TRBD1 as the D gene, but with no DNA this cannot be confirmed. Per the germline V gene, CDR1 is SGHRS and CDR2 is YFSETQ. The CDR3 extends over 15 amino acids. The CDR3 spells CASSRTGGYAETQYF.

The CDR3 sequence is CASTAGGTENTEAFF. The chain links TRBV19 to TRBJ1-1; the D call of TRBD1 rests on TCRdb alone, since no DNA is present to check it. The CDR3 is 15 residues long. From germline, CDR1 is LNHDA and CDR2 SQIVND (reference sequence).

The chain uses TRBV7-2 and TRBJ1-5. The CDR3 covers 13 residues. The germline CDR1 and CDR2 sequences are SGHTA and FQGNSA. CDR3 sequence: CASSLNGGEPQHF.

This chain links TRBV12-3 or TRBV12-4 with TRBJ2-3; TCRdb's D call of TRBD2 is untestable without DNA. The CDR3 is made up of 15 amino acids. CDR3: CASSFVGAGRGTQYF.

V usage is TRBV29-1 and J usage is TRBJ2-1. Germline CDR1 and CDR2: SQVTM and ANQGSEA. CDR3 length equals 11 residues. CDR3 region: CSVAYMSEQFF.

The rearrangement joins TRBV5-1 to TRBJ2-5; there is no DNA to check the TCRdb D call of TRBD2. CDR3 length equals 15 residues. Looked up from germline, CDR1 is SGHRS and CDR2 is YFSETQ. CDR3 sequence reads: CASSLEGARPETQYF.

The chain joins TRBV18 to TRBJ1-2. The CDR3 is 14 amino acids. Germline loops: CDR1 KGHSH, CDR2 LQKENI. The CDR3 reads CASSPPEVGYGYTF.

This chain connects TRBV6-1 to TRBJ1-6; TCRdb picks TRBD1, but there is no DNA to check that call. The CDR3 has 13 residues. From germline, CDR1 is MNHNS and CDR2 SASEGT. The CDR3 is CASSPGLNSPLHF.